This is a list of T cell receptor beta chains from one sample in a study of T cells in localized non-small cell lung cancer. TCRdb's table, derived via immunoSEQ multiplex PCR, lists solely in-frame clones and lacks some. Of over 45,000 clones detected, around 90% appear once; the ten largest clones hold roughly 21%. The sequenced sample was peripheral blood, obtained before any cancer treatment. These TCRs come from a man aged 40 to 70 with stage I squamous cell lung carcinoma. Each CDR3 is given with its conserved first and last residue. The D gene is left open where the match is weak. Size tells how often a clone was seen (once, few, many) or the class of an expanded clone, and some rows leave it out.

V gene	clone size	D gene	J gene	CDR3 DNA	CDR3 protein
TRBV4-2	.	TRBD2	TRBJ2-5	TGTGCCAGCAGCCGAACTAGCGGGAAGGCTGGAGAGACCCAGTACTTC	CASSRTSGKAGETQYF
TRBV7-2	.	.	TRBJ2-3	TGTGCCAGCATCATATTCGTGGGAGGAGATACGCAGTATTTT	CASIIFVGGDTQYF
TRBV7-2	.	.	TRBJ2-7	TGTGCCAGCAGTTATTTCTACGAGCAGTACTTC	CASSYFYEQYF
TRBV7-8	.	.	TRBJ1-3	TGTGCCAGCAGTTTTGACCGAAACACCATATATTTT	CASSFDRNTIYF
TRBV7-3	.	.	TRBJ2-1	TGTGCCAGCAGCTTAAAGGGTGACGGGACCTACAATGAGCAGTTCTTC	CASSLKGDGTYNEQFF
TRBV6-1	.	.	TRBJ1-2	TGTGCCAGCAGCCTGACAGACCGTGACTCCACCTTC	CASSLTDRDSTF
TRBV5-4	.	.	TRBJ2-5	TGTGCCAGCAGCTTGGGGGGGCAACAAGAGACCCAGTACTTC	CASSLGGQQETQYF
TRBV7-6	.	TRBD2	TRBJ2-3	TGTGCCAGCACCCCGGAGCGGGAGGGCGACTATACGCAGTATTTT	CASTPEREGDYTQYF
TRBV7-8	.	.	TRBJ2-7	TGTGCCAGCAGCTTAGCGGGGGACTGGGCCTACGAGCAGTACTTC	CASSLAGDWAYEQYF
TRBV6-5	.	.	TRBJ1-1	TGTGCCAGCAGTTACCAACGAAATCAGGGGACTGAAGCTTTCTTT	CASSYQRNQGTEAFF
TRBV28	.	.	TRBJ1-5	TGTGCCAGCAGTTTATTGGCTGATCAGCCCCAGCATTTT	CASSLLADQPQHF
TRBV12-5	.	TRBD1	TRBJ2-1	TGTGCTAGTGAAAAGGGACAGGGGGCGATAGATGAGCAGTTCTTC	CASEKGQGAIDEQFF
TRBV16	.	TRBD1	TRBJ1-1	TGTGCCAGCAGGCAGACAGGGTCCGTCCCTGAAGCTTTCTTT	CASRQTGSVPEAFF
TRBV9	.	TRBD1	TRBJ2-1	TGTGCCAGCAGCGTAGGAGGGGGCGGCCTCAATGAGCAGTTCTTC	CASSVGGGGLNEQFF
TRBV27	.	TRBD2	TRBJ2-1	TGTGCCAGCAGTCGACTAGCGGGAGGGCGGGGTGAGCAGTTCTTC	CASSRLAGGRGEQFF
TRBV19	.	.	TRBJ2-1	TGTGCCAGTAGCCCCTCCTACAATGAGCAGTTCTTC	CASSPSYNEQFF
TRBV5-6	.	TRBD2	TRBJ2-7	TGTGCCAGCAGCCGCGGGAGCTACGAGCAGTACTTC	CASSRGSYEQYF
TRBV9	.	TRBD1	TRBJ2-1	TGTGCCAGCAGCGTCGGACAGGGGGCCTACAATGAGCAGTTCTTC	CASSVGQGAYNEQFF
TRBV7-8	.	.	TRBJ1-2	TGTGCCAGCAGCTTAACGGGGAGAGAAGTCTATGGCTACACCTTC	CASSLTGREVYGYTF
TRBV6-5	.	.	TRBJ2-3	TGTGCCAGCAGTAATAACCCTGGACTACCAGATACGCAGTATTTT	CASSNNPGLPDTQYF
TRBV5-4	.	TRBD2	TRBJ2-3	TGTGCCAGCAGCTCGGCCCTGGCCAGCGGGAGTGCAGATACGCAGTATTTT	CASSSALASGSADTQYF
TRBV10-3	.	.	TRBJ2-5	TGTGCCATCAGCGTGGGGAGGAGCAGGGCGGGAGAGACCCAGTACTTC	CAISVGRSRAGETQYF
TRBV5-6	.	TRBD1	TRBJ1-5	TGTGCCAGCAGCCCCGGGACAGGGGATTATCAGCCCCAGCATTTT	CASSPGTGDYQPQHF
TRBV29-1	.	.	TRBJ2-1	TGCAGCGTTGCCCCCCTGGGGGGCGGACACAATGAGCAGTTCTTC	CSVAPLGGGHNEQFF
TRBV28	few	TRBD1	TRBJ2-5	TGTGCCAGCAGCAGGACAGGGGCGGGGAAAGAGACCCAGTACTTC	CASSRTGAGKETQYF
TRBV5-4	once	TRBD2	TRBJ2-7	TGTGCCAGCAGATCTAGCGGGGGAGGCTCCTACGAGCAGTACTTC	CASRSSGGGSYEQYF
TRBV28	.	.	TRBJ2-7	TGTGCCAGCAGTGGAAGTCCCCCCTACGACCAGTACTTC	CASSGSPPYDQYF
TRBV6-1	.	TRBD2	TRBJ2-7	TGTGCCAGCAGTGAAGAACTAGCGGAATACGAGCAGTACTTC	CASSEELAEYEQYF